Listed below are T cell receptor beta chains from one sample, sequenced in a study of T cell repertoires in cytomegalovirus infection. MiXCR was run by TCRdb on the reads, yielding one entry per CDR3 protein. The top ten clones hold around 2.8% of a sample with roughly 760,000 distinct CDR3 sequences, about 40% of them seen once. Sequenced input: PBMCs. The receptors shown here come from a human donor in good health (CMV status not recorded). Some clones in this sample may be carry-over from other donors' samples. CDR3s include the opening cysteine and the closing phenylalanine or tryptophan. D genes are given only for firm matches. A row's size may be missing; if present it is once, few, many or a size class.

j_gene,d_gene,v_gene,abundance,CDR3aa,CDR3nt
TRBJ2-7,TRBD1,TRBV5-5,-,CASSLTGVYSYEQYF,TGTGCCAGCAGCTTGACAGGGGTTTACTCCTACGAGCAGTACTTC
TRBJ1-1,-,TRBV7-8,-,CASSLKRQVNTEAFF,TGTGCCAGCAGCTTAAAGAGACAGGTGAACACTGAAGCTTTCTTT
TRBJ2-1,TRBD2,TRBV19,-,CASSPPGLATPSEQFF,TGTGCCAGTAGCCCCCCGGGACTAGCGACCCCCTCCGAGCAGTTCTTC
TRBJ2-3,-,TRBV6-2/TRBV6-3,-,CASSYRDTDTQYF,TGTGCCAGCAGTTATCGGGACACAGATACGCAGTATTTT
TRBJ2-7,TRBD1,TRBV4-1,-,CASSHPGTGIDEQYF,TGCGCCAGCAGCCACCCCGGGACAGGGATCGACGAGCAGTACTTC
TRBJ1-2,-,TRBV27,few,CASTKGGVSYGYTF,TGTGCCAGCACCAAAGGAGGCGTGTCCTATGGCTACACCTTC
TRBJ1-2,TRBD1,TRBV19,-,CASTTESTGAPGYTF,TGTGCCAGTACTACCGAAAGTACAGGGGCACCTGGCTACACCTTC
TRBJ2-1,TRBD2,TRBV20-1,-,CSAENRGGTYEQFF,TGCAGTGCTGAAAACCGGGGGGGCACCTATGAGCAGTTCTTC
TRBJ1-6,-,TRBV12-3/TRBV12-4,-,CASSLDGAYNSPLHF,TGTGCCAGCAGCCTCGACGGAGCATATAATTCACCCCTCCACTTT
TRBJ1-1,TRBD1,TRBV28,-,CASSTRQGRAEAFF,TGTGCCAGCAGTACCCGACAGGGGAGGGCTGAAGCTTTCTTT
TRBJ1-5,-,TRBV28,-,CASSRGPQHF,TGTGCCAGCAGTCGGGGGCCCCAGCATTTT
TRBJ2-1,TRBD1,TRBV7-3,-,CASSFRGRTGDEQFF,TGTGCCAGCAGCTTCAGGGGGAGGACAGGGGATGAGCAGTTCTTC
TRBJ2-2,TRBD1,TRBV28,-,CASSFPRDRTNTGELFF,TGTGCCAGCAGTTTCCCCAGGGACAGAACGAACACCGGGGAGCTGTTTTTT
TRBJ1-1,TRBD1,TRBV11-1,-,CASRWVTGDTEAFF,TGTGCCAGCAGGTGGGTGACAGGGGACACTGAAGCTTTCTTT
TRBJ1-2,TRBD1,TRBV30,few,CAWRGQGNNNYGYTF,TGTGCCTGGAGGGGACAGGGAAATAATAACTATGGCTACACCTTC
TRBJ1-1,-,TRBV28,-,CASSSVTPNTEAFF,TGTGCCAGCAGTTCCGTGACACCTAACACTGAAGCTTTCTTT
TRBJ2-2,-,TRBV4-2,few,CASSPPPGFGGPGTGELFF,TGTGCCAGCAGCCCTCCCCCAGGCTTTGGGGGGCCGGGCACCGGGGAGCTGTTTTTT
TRBJ2-3,-,TRBV20-1,few,CSARDPWESADTQYF,TGCAGTGCTAGAGATCCGTGGGAGTCCGCAGATACGCAGTATTTT
TRBJ1-4,TRBD1,TRBV24-1,-,CATPGQGATNEKLFF,TGTGCCACCCCGGGACAGGGGGCAACTAATGAAAAACTGTTTTTT
TRBJ1-6,-,TRBV10-3,few,CAISESGGRNSPLHF,TGTGCCATCAGTGAGTCGGGGGGCAGAAATTCACCCCTCCACTTT
TRBJ1-2,-,TRBV28,-,CATTSPRGGETNYGYTF,TGTGCCACCACCTCACCGAGGGGCGGTGAGACTAACTATGGCTACACCTTC
TRBJ2-1,TRBD2,TRBV7-3,many,CASSLTSGGARRDEQFF,TGTGCCAGCAGCTTGACTAGCGGGGGGGCCAGAAGGGATGAGCAGTTCTTC
TRBJ2-2,TRBD2,TRBV7-6,-,CASSRSGMNTGELFF,TGTGCCAGCAGCCGTAGCGGGATGAACACCGGGGAGCTGTTTTTT
TRBJ2-3,-,TRBV12-3/TRBV12-4,-,CASSLAGAPGDTQYF,TGTGCCAGCAGTTTAGCCGGGGCTCCTGGGGATACGCAGTATTTT
TRBJ1-1,-,TRBV7-8,many,CASSLDRVGTEAFF,TGTGCCAGCAGCTTAGACAGGGTAGGGACTGAAGCTTTCTTT
TRBJ1-1,-,TRBV2,few,CASSEAGWDTEAFF,TGTGCCAGCAGTGAGGCAGGGTGGGACACTGAAGCTTTCTTT
TRBJ1-2,-,TRBV11-2,-,CASSLERTPGPSGYTF,TGTGCCAGCAGCTTAGAGAGGACGCCAGGGCCGAGTGGCTACACCTTC
TRBJ1-5,-,TRBV29-1,few,CSVEDGTNQPQHF,TGCAGCGTCGAGGACGGGACCAATCAGCCCCAGCATTTT
TRBJ1-5,-,TRBV6-1,few,CASRMTAYSNQPQHF,TGTGCCAGCAGGATGACAGCGTATAGCAATCAGCCCCAGCATTTT
TRBJ2-3,-,TRBV7-2,few,CASSRDWRDTQYF,TGTGCCAGCAGCCGAGACTGGCGGGATACGCAGTATTTT
TRBJ2-6,-,TRBV5-1,few,CASSPVLAGANVLTF,TGCGCCAGCAGCCCGGTTCTGGCTGGGGCCAACGTCCTGACTTTC
TRBJ2-1,-,TRBV4-1,-,CASSQVGRAYNEQFF,TGCGCCAGCAGCCAGGTGGGACGGGCCTACAATGAGCAGTTCTTC
TRBJ1-2,-,TRBV2,-,CASRDSPGYTF,TGTGCCAGCAGGGACAGCCCTGGCTACACCTTC
TRBJ2-7,-,TRBV7-6,many,CASSLVRASSYEQYF,TGTGCCAGCAGCTTAGTCCGGGCTTCCTCCTACGAGCAGTACTTC
TRBJ2-3,-,TRBV7-9,-,CASSERRGHRDTQYF,TGTGCCAGCAGTGAACGCCGGGGTCACAGAGATACGCAGTATTTT
TRBJ1-5,-,TRBV28,-,CASSPIGTLLGDQPQHF,TGTGCCAGCAGTCCGATCGGGACACTTCTTGGGGATCAGCCCCAGCATTTT
TRBJ1-5,-,TRBV19,-,CASSIGPIRPNQPQHF,TGTGCCAGTAGTATAGGCCCGATACGCCCAAATCAGCCCCAGCATTTT
TRBJ1-2,TRBD1,TRBV12-5,few,CASGSGGYGYTF,TGTGCTAGTGGTTCAGGGGGCTATGGCTACACCTTC
TRBJ1-2,TRBD1,TRBV7-3,many,CASSPEGTGYGYTF,TGTGCCAGCAGCCCCGAGGGGACAGGGTATGGCTACACCTTC
TRBJ2-3,-,TRBV4-2,-,CASSRSDGDTDTQYF,TGTGCCAGCAGCCGTTCGGACGGGGACACAGATACGCAGTATTTT
TRBJ1-2,TRBD1,TRBV7-2,many,CASSLVFAGGGGYTF,TGTGCCAGCAGCTTAGTTTTTGCAGGGGGCGGTGGCTACACCTTC
TRBJ1-3,-,TRBV29-1,-,CSVDRDAGGNTIYF,TGCAGCGTGGACCGGGACGCCGGAGGAAACACCATATATTTT
TRBJ1-2,-,TRBV20-1,-,CSARGDTTYTF,TGCAGTGCTAGGGGGGACACTACTTACACCTTC
TRBJ1-5,-,TRBV5-1,-,CASSPLAQPNQPQHF,TGCGCCAGCAGTCCCCTAGCCCAGCCAAATCAGCCCCAGCATTTT
TRBJ2-3,TRBD2,TRBV6-2/TRBV6-3,-,CASSPTHSSGRIADTQYF,TGTGCCAGCAGCCCCACCCACTCGAGCGGGAGGATTGCAGATACGCAGTATTTT
TRBJ1-4,TRBD1,TRBV6-5,-,CASSYDRANEKLFF,TGTGCCAGCAGCTACGACAGGGCGAATGAAAAACTGTTTTTT
TRBJ2-5,TRBD2,TRBV28,-,CASTLPSGETQYF,TGTGCCAGCACCTTACCTAGCGGAGAGACCCAGTACTTC
TRBJ1-5,TRBD1,TRBV7-6,few,CASSPHPTGSNQPQHF,TGTGCCAGCAGCCCTCACCCGACAGGGTCGAATCAGCCCCAGCATTTT
TRBJ2-3,-,TRBV15,-,CATSRVGGGADTQYF,TGTGCCACCAGCAGAGTAGGAGGGGGCGCAGATACGCAGTATTTT
TRBJ1-2,TRBD1,TRBV7-9,-,CASSLEGALSYGYTF,TGTGCCAGCAGCTTAGAGGGGGCTCTTAGCTATGGCTACACCTTC
TRBJ1-1,-,TRBV12-3/TRBV12-4,-,CASRFQQGLNTEAFF,TGTGCCAGCCGATTCCAACAGGGACTGAACACTGAAGCTTTCTTT
TRBJ2-5,TRBD2,TRBV12-3/TRBV12-4,few,CAVRSVGRGETQYF,TGTGCCGTAAGATCGGTTGGGAGGGGAGAGACCCAGTACTTC
TRBJ2-5,TRBD2,TRBV28,-,CASRSPGLAGIETQYF,TGTGCCAGCAGATCGCCGGGACTAGCGGGAATAGAGACCCAGTACTTC
TRBJ2-3,-,TRBV29-1,-,CSVQGGASSTDTQYF,TGCAGCGTCCAAGGGGGGGCATCTAGCACAGATACGCAGTATTTT
TRBJ2-1,TRBD2,TRBV6-5,-,CASRKAGGKYNEQFF,TGTGCCAGCAGAAAAGCGGGGGGGAAATACAATGAGCAGTTCTTC